A single count supports the clone carrying this T cell receptor (beta chain). The antigen remains unidentified. Germline V CDR1 and CDR2: MDHEN, SYDVKM. The CDR3 length is 16 residues. V lost 3 bases, J lost 0 bases, and 6 bases stayed unmatched. Pooling was applied to second doses at about 4 or about 12 weeks. This sample is part of a study of T cell responses to AZD1222 COVID-19 vaccine. Study-wide results and caveats: In a largely white British group with more females than males, clonal diversity was possibly underestimated. Regions 160-218 and 743-854 dominated among vaccine-associated CD4 TCRs spanning spike. Increases in Spike-specific TCR breadth and depth were seen after two AZD1222 doses.

Repertoires were generated with immunoSEQ multiplex PCR, while TCRdb's copy carries only in-frame clones and drops some. The sample gives 110,000 to 150,000 clones, 92% of which show up once; 2.5% to 4% is in the top ten. This specimen was peripheral blood, taken 28 days after the second AZD1222 dose. The chain employs TRBV28 and TRBJ1-2; 8 nucleotides agree with TRBD1. This receptor was taken from an adult who received the AZD1222 COVID-19 vaccine. Here the CDR3 reads CASSFRDRRANYGYTF. In DNA form, the CDR3 reads TGTGCCAGCAGTTTCCGGGACAGGCGCGCTAACTATGGCTACACCTTC.